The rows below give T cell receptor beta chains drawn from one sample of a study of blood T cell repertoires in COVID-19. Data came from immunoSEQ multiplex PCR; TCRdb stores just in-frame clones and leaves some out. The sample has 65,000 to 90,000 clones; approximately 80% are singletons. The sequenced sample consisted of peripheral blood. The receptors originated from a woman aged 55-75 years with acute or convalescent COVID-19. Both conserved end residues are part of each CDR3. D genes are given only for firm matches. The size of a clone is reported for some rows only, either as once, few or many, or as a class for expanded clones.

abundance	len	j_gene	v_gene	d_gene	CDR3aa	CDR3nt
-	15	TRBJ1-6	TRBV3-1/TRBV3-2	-	CASSQDGQHNSPLHF	TGTGCCAGCAGCCAAGATGGGCAGCATAATTCACCCCTCCACTTT
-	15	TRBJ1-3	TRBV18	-	CASSPFEGAGNTIYF	TGTGCCAGCTCACCTTTTGAGGGAGCTGGAAACACCATATATTTT
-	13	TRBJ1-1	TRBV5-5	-	CASSLTGGSGAFF	TGTGCCAGCAGCCTGACGGGAGGGAGCGGAGCTTTCTTT
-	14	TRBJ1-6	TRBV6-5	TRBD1	CASSRGTENSPLHF	TGTGCCAGCAGTCGTGGGACAGAAAATTCACCCCTCCACTTT
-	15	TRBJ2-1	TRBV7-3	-	CASSLTRSSYNEQFF	TGTGCCAGCAGCCTGACTAGGAGCTCCTACAATGAGCAGTTCTTC
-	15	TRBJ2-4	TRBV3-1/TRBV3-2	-	CASSFSTVAKNIQYF	TGTGCCAGCAGCTTCTCGACTGTAGCCAAAAACATTCAGTACTTC
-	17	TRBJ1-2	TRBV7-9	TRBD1	CASSPTNSDRADYGYTF	TGTGCCAGCAGCCCAACAAATAGCGACAGGGCGGACTATGGCTACACCTTC
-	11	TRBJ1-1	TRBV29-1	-	CSGGRNTEAFF	TGCAGCGGGGGTCGGAACACTGAAGCTTTCTTT
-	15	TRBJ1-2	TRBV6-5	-	CASSYLGQNGYGYTF	TGTGCCAGCAGTTACCTTGGACAGAATGGCTATGGCTACACCTTC
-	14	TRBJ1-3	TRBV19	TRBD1	CASRDRGTGNTIYF	TGTGCCAGTAGGGACAGGGGGACGGGAAACACCATATATTTT
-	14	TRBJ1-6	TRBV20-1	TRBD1	CSASRGTGVSPLHF	TGCAGTGCTAGTAGGGGGACAGGGGTTTCACCCCTCCACTTT
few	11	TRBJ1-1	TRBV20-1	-	CSATGITEAFF	TGCAGTGCTACAGGGATCACTGAAGCTTTCTTT
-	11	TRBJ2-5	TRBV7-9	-	CASSQGETQYF	TGTGCCAGCAGCCAGGGGGAGACCCAGTACTTC
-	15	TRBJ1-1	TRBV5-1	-	CASSPPRQGGTEAFF	TGCGCCAGCAGCCCCCCGAGGCAAGGGGGCACTGAAGCTTTCTTT
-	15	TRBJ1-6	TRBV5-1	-	CASSLVAEVNSPLHF	TGCGCCAGCAGCTTGGTGGCAGAAGTTAATTCACCCCTCCACTTT
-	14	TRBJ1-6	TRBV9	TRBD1	CASSAGTVNSPLHF	TGTGCCAGCAGCGCGGGGACAGTCAATTCACCCCTCCACTTT
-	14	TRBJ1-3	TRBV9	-	CASSVGLSGNTIYF	TGTGCCAGCAGCGTAGGGCTCTCTGGAAACACCATATATTTT
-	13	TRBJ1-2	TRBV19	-	CASSMLGGPGYTF	TGTGCCAGTAGTATGCTCGGGGGTCCTGGCTACACCTTC
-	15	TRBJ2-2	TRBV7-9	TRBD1	CASSPWTGNTGELFF	TGTGCCAGCAGCCCCTGGACAGGGAACACCGGGGAGCTGTTTTTT
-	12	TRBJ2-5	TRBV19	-	CASSTGQETQYF	TGTGCCTCCTCGACAGGCCAGGAGACCCAGTACTTC
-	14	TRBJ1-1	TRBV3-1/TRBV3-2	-	CASSPGQGYTEAFF	TGTGCCAGCAGCCCCGGGCAGGGGTACACTGAAGCTTTCTTT
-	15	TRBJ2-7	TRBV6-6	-	CASSYRAGASYEQYF	TGTGCCAGCAGTTACAGGGCGGGGGCGAGCTACGAGCAGTACTTC
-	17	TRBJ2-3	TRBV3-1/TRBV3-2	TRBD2	CASSRTQLAGGPDTQYF	TGTGCCAGCAGCCGAACCCAACTAGCGGGGGGGCCAGATACGCAGTATTTT
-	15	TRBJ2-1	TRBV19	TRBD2	CASSERGGSYNEQFF	TGTGCCAGTAGCGAGCGGGGGGGGTCCTACAATGAGCAGTTCTTC
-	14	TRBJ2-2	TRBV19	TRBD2	CASSTTSGAGELFF	TGTGCCAGTAGTACTACTAGCGGGGCCGGGGAGCTGTTTTTT
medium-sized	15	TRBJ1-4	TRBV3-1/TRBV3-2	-	CASSQDGGFGEKLFF	TGTGCCAGCAGCCAAGATGGGGGCTTCGGAGAAAAACTGTTTTTT
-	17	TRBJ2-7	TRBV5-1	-	CASSLALGSPVSYEQYF	TGCGCCAGCAGCTTGGCCCTGGGTAGCCCCGTCTCCTACGAGCAGTACTTC
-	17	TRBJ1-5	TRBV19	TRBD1	CASRDRGDGRFNQPQHF	TGTGCCAGTAGGGACAGGGGCGATGGGAGATTTAATCAGCCCCAGCATTTT
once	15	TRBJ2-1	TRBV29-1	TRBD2	CSVTPGRTSGNEQFF	TGCAGCGTAACCCCCGGAAGGACTAGCGGCAATGAGCAGTTCTTC
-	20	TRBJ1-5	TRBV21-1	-	CASSKGSLVNPSYSNQPQHF	TGTGCCAGCAGCAAAGGTTCTTTAGTTAATCCGTCATATAGCAATCAGCCCCAGCATTTT
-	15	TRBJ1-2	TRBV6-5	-	CASTREAGANYGYTF	TGTGCCAGCACCCGAGAGGCAGGGGCGAACTATGGCTACACCTTC
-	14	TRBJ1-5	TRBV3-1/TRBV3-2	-	CASSQAGIGQPQHF	TGTGCCAGCAGCCAAGCAGGGATTGGTCAGCCCCAGCATTTT
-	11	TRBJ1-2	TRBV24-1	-	CATSDGYGYTF	TGTGCCACCAGTGACGGCTATGGCTACACCTTC
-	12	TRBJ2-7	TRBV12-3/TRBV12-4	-	CASSLEGYEQYF	TGTGCCAGCAGTTTGGAGGGCTACGAGCAGTACTTC
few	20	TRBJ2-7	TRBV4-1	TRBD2	CASALTPGLAGDNYSYEQYF	TGCGCCAGCGCCCTTACACCCGGGCTAGCGGGGGACAATTACTCCTACGAGCAGTACTTC
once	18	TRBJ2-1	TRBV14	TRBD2	CASSQPGLAGGSYNEQFF	TGTGCCAGCAGCCAACCGGGACTAGCGGGGGGATCCTACAATGAGCAGTTCTTC
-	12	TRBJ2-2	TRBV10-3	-	CASSGNTGELFF	TGTGCCAGTTCGGGAAACACCGGGGAGCTGTTTTTT
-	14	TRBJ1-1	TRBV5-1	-	CASSLGGARAEAFF	TGCGCCAGCAGTCTTGGAGGGGCTCGGGCTGAAGCTTTCTTT
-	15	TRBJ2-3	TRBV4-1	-	CASSQRGRGPPFQYF	TGCGCCAGCAGCCAAAGGGGCAGGGGACCCCCTTTCCAGTATTTT
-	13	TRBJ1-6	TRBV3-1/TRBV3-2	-	CASSQRLSSPLHF	TGTGCCAGCAGCCAAAGACTGAGTTCACCCCTCCACTTT
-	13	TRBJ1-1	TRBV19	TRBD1	CASSIGTGTEAFF	TGTGCCAGTAGTATAGGGACAGGCACTGAAGCTTTCTTT
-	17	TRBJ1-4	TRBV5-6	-	CASSLAGRGLPNEKLFF	TGTGCCAGCAGCTTGGCCGGCAGGGGCCTCCCTAATGAAAAACTGTTTTTT
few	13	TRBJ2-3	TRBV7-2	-	CASSRGIGDTQYF	TGTGCCAGCAGCCGGGGGATTGGAGATACGCAGTATTTT
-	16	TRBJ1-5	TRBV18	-	CASSPGQGREGQPQHF	TGTGCCAGCTCACCCGGACAAGGGAGGGAAGGACAGCCCCAGCATTTT
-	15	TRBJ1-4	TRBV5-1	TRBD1	CASRTGDSTNEKLFF	TGCGCCAGCAGGACAGGGGATTCTACTAATGAAAAACTGTTTTTT
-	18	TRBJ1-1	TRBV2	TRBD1	CASRDPGTGGNMNTEAFF	TGTGCCAGCAGGGACCCCGGGACAGGGGGTAACATGAACACTGAAGCTTTCTTT
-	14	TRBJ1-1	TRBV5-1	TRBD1	CASSKDRGWAEAFF	TGCGCCAGCAGCAAGGACAGGGGGTGGGCTGAAGCTTTCTTT
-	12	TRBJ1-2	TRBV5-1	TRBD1	CASSSTGGGYTF	TGCGCCAGCAGCTCGACAGGGGGTGGCTACACCTTC
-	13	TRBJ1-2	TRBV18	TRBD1	CASSRQGRGGYTF	TGTGCCAGCTCACGACAGGGCAGAGGCGGCTACACCTTC
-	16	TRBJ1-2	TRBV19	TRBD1	CASSAPGQGARVGYTF	TGTGCCAGTAGTGCCCCGGGACAGGGGGCGAGAGTTGGCTACACCTTC
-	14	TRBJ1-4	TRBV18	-	CASSPTGYHEKLFF	TGTGCCAGCTCACCTACAGGGTATCATGAAAAACTGTTTTTT
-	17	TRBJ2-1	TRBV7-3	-	CASSPLGRTTVYNEQFF	TGTGCCAGCAGCCCCCTGGGTCGGACTACGGTCTACAATGAGCAGTTCTTC
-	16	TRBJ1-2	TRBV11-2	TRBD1	CASSLSIAGGEGGYTF	TGTGCCAGCAGCTTAAGCATCGCAGGGGGAGAGGGTGGCTACACCTTC
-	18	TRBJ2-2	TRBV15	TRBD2	CATSRDPSGGRRTGELFF	TGTGCCACCAGCAGAGACCCCTCGGGGGGACGACGGACCGGGGAGCTGTTTTTT
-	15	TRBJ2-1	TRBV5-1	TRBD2	CASSPRLAGGGEQFF	TGCGCCAGCAGCCCACGACTAGCGGGGGGAGGTGAGCAGTTCTTC
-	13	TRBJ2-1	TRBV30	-	CAWSGGQYSEQFF	TGTGCCTGGAGTGGCGGACAATATAGTGAGCAGTTCTTC
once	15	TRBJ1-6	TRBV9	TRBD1	CASSPGGQYNSPLHF	TGTGCCAGCAGCCCCGGGGGACAGTATAATTCACCCCTCCACTTT